The 24 T cell receptor beta chains below all came from one sample that was sequenced in a study of technical replicates of blood from a few donors. TCRdb keeps only in-frame clones here, not all; method: immunoSEQ multiplex PCR. Here the sample spans tens of thousands of clones, 85% to 95% being singletons. The sample was T cells isolated from PBMCs. These receptors all come from a human donor in good health.

The V and J genes are TRBV9 and TRBJ2-1, with D tentatively TRBD1 (5 bases). Germline V gene sequence: CDR1 SGDLS, CDR2 YYNGEE. This CDR3 region has 15 residues. Deletions cut 0 bases from V and 9 bases from J, with 16 bases between. CDR3 sequence reads: CASSVDQGGMSEQFF. The CDR3, as DNA: TGTGCCAGCAGCGTAGACCAGGGCGGCATGAGTGAGCAGTTCTTC.

The V call is TRBV9, the J call TRBJ2-7; 11 nucleotides match TRBD2. The CDR3 runs to 15 residues. Germline trimming cut 0 bases from V and 6 bases from J; bases unmatched to any gene: 5. CDR1 and CDR2 from the germline V gene are SGDLS and YYNGEE. The chain's CDR3 is CASSVGGSGRAEQYF. The DNA of the CDR3 is TGTGCCAGCAGCGTAGGGGGTAGCGGGAGGGCCGAGCAGTACTTC.

V usage is TRBV11-2 and J usage is TRBJ1-1; TRBD1 aligns across 11 bases. Germline V gives CDR1 SGHAT, CDR2 FQNNGV. V lost 5 bases and J lost 3; bases outside the gene matches: 5. The CDR3 sequence is 15 residues long. CDR3 DNA: TGTGCCAGCAGCCGACGGGGACAGGGGGACACTGAAGCTTTCTTT. This translates into CASSRRGQGDTEAFF. The full variable domain, rest sourced from reference TRBV11-2 and TRBJ1-1, is EAGVAQSPRYKIIEKRQSVAFWCNPISGHATLYWYQQILGQGPKLLIQFQNNGVVDDSQLPKDRFSAERLKGVDSTLKIQPAKLEDSAVYLCASSRRGQGDTEAFFGQGTRLTVV.

This chain links TRBV7-9 with TRBJ2-3; 10 bases are a match to TRBD2. Germline V CDR1 and CDR2: SEHNR, FQNEAQ (reference sequence). J lost 3 bases, V lost 5 bases, and 14 bases had no gene match. This CDR3 region has 18 residues. CDR3 amino acids: CASSPPIPLAGVTDTQYF. The CDR3 nucleotides read TGTGCCAGCAGCCCACCCATCCCTCTAGCGGGAGTAACAGATACGCAGTATTTT.

V gene TRBV6-5 combines with J gene TRBJ2-3; TRBD2 is a possible D gene (6 bases). This CDR3 spans 15 amino acids. Deletions cut 2 bases from V and 7 bases from J, with 16 bases between. The germline gives CDR1 MNHEY, CDR2 SVGAGI. The CDR3 loop is CASSYGGTLRHTQYF. The CDR3, as DNA: TGTGCCAGCAGTTACGGAGGGACCCTTCGTCATACGCAGTATTTT.

Here the CDR3 DNA reads TGTGCCTGGAGTGTTTCCGGGGCTAACTATGGCTACACCTTC. Protein: CAWSVSGANYGYTF. The chain uses TRBV30 and TRBJ1-2, with D unresolved. The V gene lost 0 bases and the J gene lost 0 bases, with 8 bases spanning the gap. The CDR3 contains 14 residues. CDR1 and CDR2 from the germline V gene are GTSNPN and SVGIG (reference sequence).

This clone appeared a single time. The rearrangement joins TRBV12-5 to TRBJ1-1, with 7 bases lining up with TRBD1. The CDR3 runs to 14 residues. Germline V CDR1 and CDR2: LGHNT, FRNRAP. With V trimmed by 6 bases and J by 0 bases, 4 bases remained unmatched. CDR3 residues: CASGDREVNTEAFF. The CDR3 DNA sequence: TGTGCTAGTGGCGACAGGGAAGTGAACACTGAAGCTTTCTTT. The full variable domain, with the rest looked up from reference TRBV12-5 and TRBJ1-1, is DARVTQTPRHKVTEMGQEVTMRCQPILGHNTVFWYRQTMMQGLELLAYFRNRAPLDDSGMPKDRFSAEMPDATLATLKIQPSEPRDSAVYFCASGDREVNTEAFFGQGTRLTVV.

The chain joins TRBV28 to TRBJ2-3; 8 nucleotides align to TRBD2. Germline V lookup: CDR1 MDHEN, CDR2 SYDVKM. V shed 8 bases, J shed 4 bases, and the junction held 11 bases outside the gene matches. The CDR3 has 15 residues. CDR3 region: CASWSGSQGPDTQYF. The CDR3, as DNA: TGTGCCAGCTGGAGCGGGAGTCAAGGTCCAGATACGCAGTATTTT.

V gene TRBV19 combines with J gene TRBJ2-2; perhaps TRBD2 as D (6 bases). Trimming shortened V by 7 bases and J by 2 bases, and 11 bases separated the two germline ends. Germline V gene lookup returns CDR1 LNHDA and CDR2 SQIVND (reference sequence). The CDR3 extends over 14 amino acids. This chain's CDR3 is CASTAGTNTGELFF. CDR3 DNA: TGTGCCAGTACGGCGGGAACCAACACCGGGGAGCTGTTTTTT.

This chain connects TRBV10-3 to TRBJ1-1; D uncertain. The V and J ends lost 4 bases and 2 bases respectively, with 11 bases between them. The CDR3 consists of 14 residues. CDR1 and CDR2 (germline): ENHRY, SYGVKD. The CDR3 coding sequence is TGTGCCATCAGTGGAACCCGGGAAAACACTGAAGCTTTCTTT. This sequence encodes CAISGTRENTEAFF.

The chain combines TRBV30 with TRBJ2-7; 7 bases map to TRBD1. Germline trimming cut 6 bases from V and 5 bases from J; bases unmatched to any gene: 7. The germline V gene encodes CDR1 GTSNPN and CDR2 SVGIG (reference sequence). The CDR3 contains 12 residues. The CDR3 nucleotides are TGTGCCTGTTTACAGGGGCTCGACGAGCAGTACTTC. Its translation: CACLQGLDEQYF.

The chain is built from TRBV27 and TRBJ2-7, with TRBD1 matching over 8 bases. V gave up 2 bases and J gave up 5 bases; unmatched junction bases: 8. The germline CDR1 and CDR2 sequences are MNHEY and SMNVEV (reference sequence). The CDR3 is 15 amino acids. The CDR3, as DNA: TGTGCCAGCAGTTTACCGGACAGGGCAGCGCACGAGCAGTACTTC. It encodes CASSLPDRAAHEQYF.

The J gene is TRBJ1-1, the V gene TRBV6-1; D might be TRBD1 (6 bases). The CDR3 sequence is 15 residues long. The germline CDR1 and CDR2 sequences are MNHNS and SASEGT. Trimming cost V 8 bases and J 4 bases, with 20 bases left between them. In DNA, the CDR3 is TGTGCCAGCGGGGACAACAGGGTCGAGAGCACTGAAGCTTTCTTT. Translation: CASGDNRVESTEAFF.

The chain uses TRBV28 and TRBJ1-5; 7 bases match TRBD1. The germline CDR1 and CDR2 sequences are MDHEN and SYDVKM. The CDR3 loop spans 20 amino acids. J gave up 0 bases and V 5 bases, and 19 bases lay outside the gene matches. CDR3 protein: CASSTRQPRDREYSNQPQHF. DNA of the CDR3: TGTGCCAGCAGTACACGCCAACCACGGGACAGAGAATATAGCAATCAGCCCCAGCATTTT.

The chain is built from TRBV18 and TRBJ1-5, with D maybe TRBD1 (5 bases). Trimming took 3 bases from V and 5 from J, leaving 11 bases between them. The CDR3 is 14 residues long. Germline lookup yields CDR1 KGHSH and CDR2 LQKENI. CDR3 nucleotide sequence: TGTGCCAGCTCACCGGAGGGGAGGGATCAGCCCCAGCATTTT. Translated, it gives CASSPEGRDQPQHF.

The chain uses TRBV11-2 and TRBJ2-7, with 7 positions matching TRBD1. Germline-derived CDR1 and CDR2 are SGHAT and FQNNGV. This CDR3 spans 15 amino acids. V dropped 6 bases and J dropped 2; count of bases not matched to a gene: 10. CDR3 bases: TGTGCCAGCAGGTATCCCGGGACAGAAACCTACGAGCAGTACTTC. Translated: CASRYPGTETYEQYF.

This clone was counted between two and nine times. The chain links TRBV7-9 to TRBJ1-1, with D unclear. Trimming took 8 bases from V and 2 from J, leaving 9 bases between them. Germline V lookup: CDR1 SEHNR, CDR2 FQNEAQ (reference sequence). CDR3 length: 12 residues. CDR3 sequence (DNA): TGTGCCAGCTCTCACGGTAACACTGAAGCTTTCTTT. Translated, it gives CASSHGNTEAFF.

The chain recombines TRBV11-2 with TRBJ2-5; 7 positions agree with TRBD1. The CDR3 covers 17 residues. J gave up 2 bases and V 7 bases, and 16 bases lay outside the gene matches. CDR1 SGHAT and CDR2 FQNNGV come from the germline V gene. The CDR3 loop is CASTTRLYGTAQETQYF. CDR3 bases: TGTGCCAGCACCACACGTTTGTATGGGACAGCGCAAGAGACCCAGTACTTC.

V gene TRBV28 combines with J gene TRBJ2-7; the D gene is possibly TRBD1 (6 bases). The CDR3 is made up of 15 amino acids. Trimming removed 5 bases at V and 5 bases at J, with 19 bases between. Germline-derived CDR1 and CDR2 are MDHEN and SYDVKM. CDR3 nucleotide sequence: TGTGCCAGCAGTGCAGAAGATTCAGGGGCTAACGAGCAGTACTTC. The encoded protein is CASSAEDSGANEQYF.

A single count supports this clone. This chain connects TRBV7-9 to TRBJ1-4; TRBD1 is a possible D gene (6 bases). The CDR3 spans 14 residues. Trimming removed 5 bases at V and 6 bases at J, with 13 bases between. From germline, CDR1 is SEHNR and CDR2 FQNEAQ (reference sequence). CDR3 loop: CASSLGGGDEKLFF. In DNA form, the CDR3 reads TGTGCCAGCAGCCTCGGCGGGGGCGATGAAAAACTGTTTTTT.

V usage is TRBV2 and J usage is TRBJ2-1, with 12 bases identical to TRBD2. Trimming removed 2 bases from V and 6 bases from J; junction bases left unmatched: 11. The germline V gene has CDR1 SNHLY and CDR2 FYNNEI. The CDR3 has 18 amino acids. CDR3 amino acids: CASSEYRTSGVSSNEQFF. In DNA form, the CDR3 reads TGTGCCAGCAGTGAATACCGGACTAGCGGGGTCTCAAGCAATGAGCAGTTCTTC. Together with reference TRBV2 and TRBJ2-1, the CDR3 gives the full variable domain: EPEVTQTPSHQVTQMGQEVILRCVPISNHLYFYWYRQILGQKVEFLVSFYNNEISEKSEIFDDQFSVERPDGSNFTLKIRSTKLEDSAMYFCASSEYRTSGVSSNEQFFGPGTRLTVL.

The table lists this clone with a few counts. V gene TRBV10-3 combines with J gene TRBJ1-1; 8 bases agree with TRBD1. Germline values: CDR1 ENHRY, CDR2 SYGVKD. This CDR3 comprises 14 residues. With V trimmed by 4 bases and J by 8 bases, 9 bases remained unmatched. CDR3 DNA: TGTGCCATCAGTGGTCAGACAGGGGAGTCCGAAGCTTTCTTT. Translating gives CAISGQTGESEAFF.

V and J are TRBV27 and TRBJ2-1, with D possibly being TRBD2 (6 bases). Germline CDR1 MNHEY, CDR2 SMNVEV (reference sequence). The CDR3 has 15 residues. Trimming stripped 1 base from V and 3 bases from J, with 10 bases between. CDR3 in DNA: TGTGCCAGCAGTTTATTGGGACTCCTCTACAATGAGCAGTTCTTC. Protein: CASSLLGLLYNEQFF.

This clone appeared a single time. The chain carries TRBV5-1 and TRBJ1-2; D not certain. The germline CDR1 and CDR2 sequences are SGHRS and YFSETQ. Trimming cost V 0 bases and J 4 bases, with 10 bases left between them. The CDR3 spans 14 residues. CDR3 DNA sequence: TGCGCCAGCAGCTTGGACAGCCAGGTCTATGGCTACACCTTC. This encodes CASSLDSQVYGYTF.